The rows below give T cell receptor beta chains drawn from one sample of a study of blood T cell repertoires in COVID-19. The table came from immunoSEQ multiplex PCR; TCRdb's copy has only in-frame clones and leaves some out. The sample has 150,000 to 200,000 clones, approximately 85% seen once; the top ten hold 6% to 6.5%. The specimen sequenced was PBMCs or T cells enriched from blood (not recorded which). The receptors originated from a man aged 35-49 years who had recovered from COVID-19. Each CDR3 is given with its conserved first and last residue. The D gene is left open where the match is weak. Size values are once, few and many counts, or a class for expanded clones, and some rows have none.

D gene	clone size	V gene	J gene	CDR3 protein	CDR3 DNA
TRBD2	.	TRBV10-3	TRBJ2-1	CATGGTSGSSSYNEQFF	TGTGCCACAGGGGGGACTAGCGGTTCGAGCTCCTACAATGAGCAGTTCTTC
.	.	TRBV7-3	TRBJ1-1	CASSLGGTNTEAFF	TGTGCCAGCAGCTTAGGGGGCACGAACACTGAAGCTTTCTTT
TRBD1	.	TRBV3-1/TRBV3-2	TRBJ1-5	CASSPGGGFNQPQHF	TGTGCCAGCAGTCCGGGAGGGGGCTTCAATCAGCCCCAGCATTTT
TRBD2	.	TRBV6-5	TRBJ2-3	CASSTGGNTQYF	TGTGCCAGCTCTACGGGGGGGAATACGCAGTATTTT
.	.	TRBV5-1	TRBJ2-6	CASSDDRTGANVLTF	TGCGCCAGCAGCGACGACAGGACTGGGGCCAACGTCCTGACTTTC
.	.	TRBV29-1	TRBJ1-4	CSAQSQGLGNEKLFF	TGCAGCGCCCAAAGTCAGGGCCTTGGTAATGAAAAACTGTTTTTT
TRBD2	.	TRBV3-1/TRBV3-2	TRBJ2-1	CASSQALAGGQNEQFF	TGTGCCAGCAGCCAAGCACTAGCGGGAGGTCAGAATGAGCAGTTCTTC
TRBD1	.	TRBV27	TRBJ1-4	CASSLKSRAGTGNEKLFF	TGTGCCAGCAGTTTAAAGAGCAGAGCCGGGACAGGGAATGAAAAACTGTTTTTT
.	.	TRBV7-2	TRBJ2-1	CASSLAGLSRDEQFF	TGTGCCAGCAGCTTAGCAGGACTGTCTCGGGATGAGCAGTTCTTC
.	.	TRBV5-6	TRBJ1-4	CASSRGAATNEKLFF	TGTGCCAGCAGCCGGGGGGCTGCAACTAATGAAAAACTGTTTTTT
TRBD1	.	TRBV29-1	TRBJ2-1	CSVPSQDQGEFF	TGCAGCGTCCCATCCCAAGACCAGGGGGAGTTCTTC
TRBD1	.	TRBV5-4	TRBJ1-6	CASSSGKTGIESPLHF	TGTGCCAGCAGCTCGGGGAAGACAGGGATAGAATCACCCCTCCACTTT
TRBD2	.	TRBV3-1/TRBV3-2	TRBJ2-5	CASRTGGPSGSEETQYF	TGTGCCAGCAGAACAGGGGGGCCTAGCGGGAGTGAAGAGACCCAGTACTTC
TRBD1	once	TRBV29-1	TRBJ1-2	CSVGGQGTVNGYTF	TGCAGCGTGGGGGGACAGGGAACAGTTAATGGCTACACCTTC
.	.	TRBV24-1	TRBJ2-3	CATSDFWPASTDTQYF	TGTGCCACCAGTGATTTTTGGCCCGCTAGCACAGATACGCAGTATTTT
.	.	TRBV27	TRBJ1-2	CASASFPGGYGYTF	TGTGCCAGCGCCTCTTTTCCCGGGGGCTATGGCTACACCTTC
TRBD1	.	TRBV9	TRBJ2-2	CASSVTGATGELFF	TGTGCCAGCAGCGTAACAGGGGCCACCGGGGAGCTGTTTTTT
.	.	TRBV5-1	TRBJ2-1	CASSLVDNEQFF	TGCGCCAGCAGCTTGGTAGACAATGAGCAGTTCTTC
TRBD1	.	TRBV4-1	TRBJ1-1	CASSQWTGNPNTEAFF	TGCGCCAGCAGCCAATGGACAGGTAATCCCAACACTGAAGCTTTCTTT
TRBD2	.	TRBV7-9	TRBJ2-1	CASSFPRGGGDEQFF	TGTGCCAGCAGCTTCCCCCGGGGGGGCGGGGATGAGCAGTTCTTC
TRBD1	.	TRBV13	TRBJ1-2	CASSSVRGFPNGYTF	TGTGCCAGCAGCTCCGTCAGGGGGTTCCCCAATGGCTACACCTTC
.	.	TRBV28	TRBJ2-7	CASSLSGQGSDEQYF	TGTGCCAGCAGTTTATCAGGGCAGGGTTCCGACGAGCAGTACTTC
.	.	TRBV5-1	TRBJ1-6	CASSPRQAPYNSPLHF	TGCGCCAGCAGTCCCAGACAGGCACCCTATAATTCACCCCTCCACTTT
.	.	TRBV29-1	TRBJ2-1	CSVEWPGVIYEQFF	TGCAGCGTTGAGTGGCCAGGGGTAATCTATGAGCAGTTCTTC
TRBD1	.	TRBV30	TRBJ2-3	CAWSLHQGASTDTQYF	TGTGCCTGGAGTCTACACCAGGGGGCTAGCACAGATACGCAGTATTTT
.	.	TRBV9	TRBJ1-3	CASSARSGAGNTIYF	TGTGCCAGCAGCGCCCGTAGCGGTGCGGGAAACACCATATATTTT
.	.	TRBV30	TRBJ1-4	CAWSGQVRWINEKLFF	TGTGCCTGGAGTGGTCAGGTAAGGTGGATTAATGAAAAACTGTTTTTT
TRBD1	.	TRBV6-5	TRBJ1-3	CASSETGSSGNTIYF	TGTGCCAGCAGCGAGACAGGGTCCTCTGGAAACACCATATATTTT